The 16 T cell receptor beta chains presented below share a single source sample, sequenced in a study of identical twins. TCRdb re-analysed the 5' RACE reads in MiXCR, keeping a single row per CDR3 protein. Of some 730,000 distinct CDR3 sequences in the sample, 15% to 20% were seen once. The data also belong to a second study, concerning T cells expressing NK-cell markers.

Input material: PBMCs. These receptors were taken from a woman between 18 and 30 years old in good health.

The chain links TRBV20-1 to TRBJ2-7; no clear D. Germline V lookup: CDR1 DFQATT, CDR2 SNEGSKA (reference sequence). The length of the CDR3 is 13 residues. The ends were cut back, 3 bases at V and 7 bases at J, with 16 bases in the middle. Here the CDR3 DNA reads TGCAGTGCTAGTTTGAATAACCTAGAAGAGCAGTACTTC. This gives the protein CSASLNNLEEQYF.

This clonotype appeared a few times. The genes are TRBV12-3 or TRBV12-4 and TRBJ2-1; D possibly corresponds to TRBD2 (6 bases). Between the trimmed V and J ends, which lost 3 bases and 10 bases, there was a span of 10 bases. The CDR3 totals 12 residues. CDR3 in amino acids: CASSFGGIEQFF. The CDR3 DNA follows: TGTGCCAGCAGTTTTGGCGGGATCGAGCAGTTCTTC.

The chain carries TRBV29-1 and TRBJ2-1; D is possibly TRBD2 (7 bases). Trimming removed 4 bases from V and 0 bases from J, with 16 bases in between. Looked up from germline, CDR1 is SQVTM and CDR2 is ANQGSEA. CDR3 length: 16 amino acids. The CDR3 sequence: CSVAWGGGSSYNEQFF. CDR3 sequence (DNA): TGCAGCGTTGCGTGGGGCGGGGGCAGCTCCTACAATGAGCAGTTCTTC.

The rearrangement links TRBV11-2 to TRBJ2-1; tentative D call: TRBD2 (6 bases). V gave up 1 base and J gave up 1 base, with 14 bases separating them. Per the germline V gene, CDR1 is SGHAT and CDR2 is FQNNGV. This CDR3 has 17 residues. CDR3: CASSLVVGSLSYNEQFF. For the CDR3, the DNA is TGTGCCAGCAGCTTAGTAGTCGGGAGTCTTTCCTACAATGAGCAGTTCTTC.

The rearrangement joins TRBV3-1 to TRBJ2-1; possible D gene TRBD1, 6 bases. The CDR3 length is 15 residues. The V and J ends lost 1 base and 4 bases respectively, with 11 bases between them. CDR1 LGHDT and CDR2 YNNKEL come from the germline V gene (reference sequence). CDR3 sequence: CASSQGTDPYNEQFF. As DNA, the CDR3 is TGTGCCAGCAGCCAAGGGACAGACCCTTACAATGAGCAGTTCTTC.

In its sample, this clonotype was seen a few times. This rearrangement joins TRBV7-2 to TRBJ2-3; D gene ambiguous. Germline V gene lookup returns CDR1 SGHTA and CDR2 FQGNSA. CDR3 length equals 14 residues. V was cut by 1 base and J by 3 bases, with 8 bases left in between. In DNA, the CDR3 is TGTGCCAGCAGCTTAGGTCCGGTTACAGATACGCAGTATTTT. Amino acids: CASSLGPVTDTQYF.

This clonotype was picked up a small number of times. The DNA of the CDR3 is TGTGCCAGCAGCCAGTTTAGAACTAGCGGGAGCGGTGAGCAGTTCTTC. Translation: CASSQFRTSGSGEQFF. V gene TRBV16 combines with J gene TRBJ2-1; 11 nucleotides match TRBD2. V lost 3 bases, J lost 9 bases, and 10 bases stayed unmatched. The CDR3 contains 16 residues. Germline-derived CDR1 and CDR2 are KGHSY and FQNENV.

The chain is built from TRBV30 and TRBJ2-1; TRBD2 aligns across 11 bases. The CDR3 extends over 16 amino acids. The V and J ends lost 2 bases and 1 base, in that order; junction bases with no gene match: 4. The germline gives CDR1 GTSNPN, CDR2 SVGIG (reference sequence). The CDR3 DNA follows: TGTGCCTGGAGTACCGGGACTAGCGGTTCCTACAATGAGCAGTTCTTC. Protein product: CAWSTGTSGSYNEQFF.

The chain carries TRBV30 and TRBJ1-6, with D uncertain. Germline V CDR1 and CDR2: GTSNPN, SVGIG (reference sequence). This CDR3 is built from 15 residues. With 0 bases removed from V and 3 bases from J, the gap between germline ends came to 9 bases. The CDR3 reads CAWSVLAGYNSPLHF. CDR3 DNA: TGTGCCTGGAGTGTACTGGCAGGCTATAATTCACCCCTCCACTTT.

The sample holds a few counts of this clonotype. CDR3 in amino acids: CASSLPGHIYGYTF. The CDR3 nucleotides read TGTGCCAGCAGCTTACCGGGACACATCTATGGCTACACCTTC. The rearrangement joins TRBV7-2 to TRBJ1-2; tentatively, D is TRBD1 (6 bases). The CDR3 runs to 14 residues. V dropped 2 bases and J dropped 4 bases, with 11 bases sitting between them. Germline CDR1 is SGHTA and CDR2 is FQGNSA.

A few counts support this clonotype. The CDR3 reads CASSPDERDKEADTQYF. CDR3 DNA: TGTGCCAGCAGCCCTGATGAGCGGGACAAGGAGGCAGATACGCAGTATTTT. The V call is TRBV6-2 or TRBV6-3, the J call TRBJ2-3; a possible D gene is TRBD2 (7 bases). V was shortened by 6 bases and J by 4 bases, with 23 bases between the two germline ends. Germline V gives CDR1 MNHEY, CDR2 SVGEGT. This CDR3 has 17 residues.

V is TRBV5-6 and J is TRBJ1-6, with D tentatively TRBD1 (5 bases). The CDR3 has 15 residues. Trimming cost V 4 bases and J 6 bases, with 14 bases left between them. Germline assignment: CDR1 SGHDT and CDR2 YYEEEE. Here the CDR3 DNA reads TGTGCCAGCAGCCCCAGGGTTTTTAGTAATTCACCCCTCCACTTT. It yields the protein CASSPRVFSNSPLHF.

The gene calls are TRBV7-7 and TRBJ2-3; D not certain. Deletions cut 6 bases from V and 8 bases from J, with 15 bases between. The CDR3 is made up of 13 amino acids. Germline-derived CDR1 and CDR2 are SSHAT and FNYEAQ (reference sequence). The CDR3 bases are TGTGCCAGCAGTTCACAGAGCCTTGGTACGCAGTATTTT. Its translation: CASSSQSLGTQYF.

In its sample, this clonotype was seen a few times. The chain joins TRBV20-1 to TRBJ2-4; a possible D gene is TRBD1 (6 bases). With 6 bases removed from V and 5 bases from J, the gap between germline ends came to 14 bases. The CDR3 is 13 amino acids. Germline-derived CDR1 and CDR2 are DFQATT and SNEGSKA (reference sequence). The CDR3 is CSAGSRGENIQYF. Written as DNA, the CDR3 is TGCAGTGCCGGGTCCAGGGGCGAAAACATTCAGTACTTC.

V gene TRBV7-8 combines with J gene TRBJ2-2; D perhaps matches TRBD1 (5 bases). Germline CDR1 is SGHVS and CDR2 is FQNEAQ. The germline V and J ends were trimmed by 5 bases and 7 bases, with 11 bases remaining between them. CDR3 size: 13 residues. In DNA form, the CDR3 reads TGTGCCAGCAGCAGGAAGGGGTTCGGGGAGCTGTTTTTT. Residues: CASSRKGFGELFF.

V and J are TRBV3-1 and TRBJ2-5; no clear D. Germline V gene sequence: CDR1 LGHDT, CDR2 YNNKEL (reference sequence). V was clipped by 1 base and J by 2 bases, with 11 bases between them. The CDR3 contains 15 residues. The CDR3 protein is CASSQGEQHQETQYF. CDR3 coding DNA: TGTGCCAGCAGCCAAGGTGAACAGCATCAAGAGACCCAGTACTTC.